This T cell receptor (beta chain) was found in a study of blood T cell repertoires in COVID-19. The CDR3 runs to 13 residues. V lost 6 bases and J 4 bases, leaving 12 bases between the germline ends. Germline-derived CDR1 and CDR2 are MNHEY and SVGAGI. Using immunoSEQ multiplex PCR, the repertoire was profiled, and TCRdb retains in-frame clones only, with some absent. This table holds 200,000 to 300,000 clones, about nine tenths found once. V usage is TRBV6-5 and J usage is TRBJ1-1, with D maybe TRBD1 (5 bases). The source of this sequence is a woman aged 25 to 39 with acute COVID-19. The sample taken for sequencing was PBMCs or T cells enriched from blood (not recorded which). CDR3 nucleotides: TGTGCCAGCAGGCAGGGAAGGGGCACTGAAGCTTTCTTT. Protein product: CASRQGRGTEAFF.